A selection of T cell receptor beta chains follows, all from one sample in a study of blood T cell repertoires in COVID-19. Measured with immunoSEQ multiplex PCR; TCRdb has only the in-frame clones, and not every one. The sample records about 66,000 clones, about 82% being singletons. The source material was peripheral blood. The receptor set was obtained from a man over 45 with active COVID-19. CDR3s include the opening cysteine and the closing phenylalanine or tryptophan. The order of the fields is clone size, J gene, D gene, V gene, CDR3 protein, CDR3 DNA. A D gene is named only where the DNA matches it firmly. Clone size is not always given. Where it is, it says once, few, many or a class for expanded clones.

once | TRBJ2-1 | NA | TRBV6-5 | CASRRRVNEQFF | TGTGCCAGCAGGCGCAGGGTCAATGAGCAGTTCTTC
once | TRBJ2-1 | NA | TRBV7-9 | CASSPNFFQGIYNNEQFF | TGTGCCAGCAGCCCAAATTTTTTCCAGGGAATTTATAACAATGAGCAGTTCTTC
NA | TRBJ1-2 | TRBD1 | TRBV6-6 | CASSPYPRGDYGYTF | TGTGCCAGCAGTCCTTACCCCAGGGGGGACTATGGCTACACCTTC
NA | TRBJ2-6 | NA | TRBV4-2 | CASSQEGVGRSGANVLTF | TGTGCCAGCAGCCAAGAAGGTGTGGGCCGCTCTGGGGCCAACGTCCTGACTTTC
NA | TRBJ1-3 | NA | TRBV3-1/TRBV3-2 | CASSQFFGGGNTIYF | TGTGCCAGCAGCCAATTTTTCGGCGGTGGAAACACCATATATTTT
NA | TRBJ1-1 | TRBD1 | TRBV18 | CASSPRQGAETEAFF | TGTGCCAGCTCTCCAAGACAGGGGGCGGAAACTGAAGCTTTCTTT
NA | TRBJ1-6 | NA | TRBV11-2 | CASSLAPQVRSPLHF | TGTGCCAGCAGCTTAGCCCCACAGGTTCGCTCACCCCTCCACTTT
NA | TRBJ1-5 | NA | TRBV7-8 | CASSLAMWGRGQPQHF | TGTGCCAGCAGCTTAGCTATGTGGGGGCGCGGTCAGCCCCAGCATTTT
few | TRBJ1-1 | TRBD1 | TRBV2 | CASSGDSTEAFF | TGTGCCAGCAGCGGGGACAGCACTGAAGCTTTCTTT
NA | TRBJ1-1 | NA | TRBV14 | CASSPPGMNTEAFF | TGTGCCAGCAGCCCACCGGGGATGAACACTGAAGCTTTCTTT
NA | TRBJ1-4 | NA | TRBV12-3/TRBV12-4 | CASSLTTNEKLFF | TGTGCCAGCAGTCTAACCACTAATGAAAAACTGTTTTTT
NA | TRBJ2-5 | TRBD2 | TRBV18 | CASSPLAGEGETQYF | TGTGCCAGCTCACCACTAGCGGGAGAGGGAGAGACCCAGTACTTC
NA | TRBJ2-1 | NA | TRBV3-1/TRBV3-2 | CASSQDRAGEQFF | TGTGCCAGCAGCCAAGATCGAGCGGGTGAGCAGTTCTTC
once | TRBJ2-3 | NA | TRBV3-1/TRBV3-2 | CASSQRPARGTQYF | TGTGCCAGCAGCCAACGTCCGGCTCGCGGTACGCAGTATTTT
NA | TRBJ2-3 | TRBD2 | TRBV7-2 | CASSPMLSGRLADTQYF | TGTGCCAGCAGTCCTATGCTTAGCGGGAGGTTAGCAGATACGCAGTATTTT
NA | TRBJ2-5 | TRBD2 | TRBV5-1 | CASSFSGLGSQETQYF | TGCGCCAGCAGCTTTTCGGGACTAGGGTCCCAAGAGACCCAGTACTTC
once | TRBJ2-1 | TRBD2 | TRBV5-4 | CASGLAGGIYNEQFF | TGTGCCAGCGGACTAGCGGGAGGAATATACAATGAGCAGTTCTTC
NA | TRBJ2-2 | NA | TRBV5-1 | CASSLGQNTGELFF | TGCGCCAGCAGCTTGGGGCAGAACACCGGGGAGCTGTTTTTT
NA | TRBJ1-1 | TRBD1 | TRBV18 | CASSPLDRDTEAFF | TGTGCCAGCTCACCACTAGACAGGGACACTGAAGCTTTCTTT
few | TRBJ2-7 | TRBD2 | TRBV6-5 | CASIGTSGPYEQYF | TGTGCCAGCATTGGGACTAGCGGACCCTACGAGCAGTACTTC
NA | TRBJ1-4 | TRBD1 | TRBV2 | CASTPQGVINEKLFF | TGTGCCAGCACGCCTCAGGGGGTTATTAATGAAAAACTGTTTTTT
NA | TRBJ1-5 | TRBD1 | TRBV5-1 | CASSWDRGQPQHF | TGCGCCAGCAGCTGGGACAGGGGGCAGCCCCAGCATTTT
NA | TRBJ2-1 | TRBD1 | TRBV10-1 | CASSVTTGDKQFF | TGCGCCAGCAGCGTAACTACAGGGGATAAGCAGTTCTTC
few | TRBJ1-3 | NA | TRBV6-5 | CASRPGSGGTIYF | TGTGCCAGCAGGCCGGGCTCGGGAGGCACCATATATTTT
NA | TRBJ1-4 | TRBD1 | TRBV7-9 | CASRRTGSNEKLFF | TGTGCCAGCCGACGGACAGGGAGTAATGAAAAACTGTTTTTT
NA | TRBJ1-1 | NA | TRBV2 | CASSRQGTEAFF | TGTGCCAGCAGTCGCCAGGGCACTGAAGCTTTCTTT
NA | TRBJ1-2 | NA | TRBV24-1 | CATSDSGSGYTF | TGTGCCACCAGCGACAGTGGAAGCGGCTACACCTTC
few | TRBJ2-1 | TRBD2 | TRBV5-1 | CASSERGANSYNEQFF | TGCGCCAGCAGTGAGCGGGGGGCAAATTCCTACAATGAGCAGTTCTTC
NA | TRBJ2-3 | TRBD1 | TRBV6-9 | CASSYVKKQGAMHLLPGTDTQYF | TGTGCCAGCAGTTATGTCAAGAAACAGGGGGCGATGCACCTTTTACCTGGCACAGATACGCAGTATTTT
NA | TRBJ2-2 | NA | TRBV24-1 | CATSEPGGTGELFF | TGTGCCACCAGTGAACCCGGGGGTACCGGGGAGCTGTTTTTT
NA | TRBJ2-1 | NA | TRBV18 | CASSPLSTSPEQFF | TGTGCCAGCTCACCCCTCTCAACTAGTCCCGAGCAGTTCTTC
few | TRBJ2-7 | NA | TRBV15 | CATSRGGVSSYEQYF | TGTGCCACCAGCAGAGGCGGGGTGAGCTCCTACGAGCAGTACTTC
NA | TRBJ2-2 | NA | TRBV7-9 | CASSLAAHRVGTGELFF | TGTGCCAGCAGCTTAGCAGCCCACAGGGTTGGAACCGGGGAGCTGTTTTTT
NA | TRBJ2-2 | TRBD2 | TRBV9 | CASSGGGLAGGGGELFF | TGTGCCAGCAGCGGAGGTGGACTAGCGGGGGGCGGCGGGGAGCTGTTTTTT
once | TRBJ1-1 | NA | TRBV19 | CASSFRTEAFF | TGTGCCAGTAGCTTCCGGACTGAAGCTTTCTTT
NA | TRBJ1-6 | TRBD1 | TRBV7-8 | CASSLSGQENSPLHF | TGTGCCAGCAGCTTATCGGGACAGGAAAATTCACCCCTCCACTTT
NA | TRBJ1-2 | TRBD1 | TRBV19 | CASSAGGAYGYTF | TGTGCCAGTAGCGCAGGGGGCGCCTATGGCTACACCTTC
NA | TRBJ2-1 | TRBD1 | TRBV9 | CASSVGQGSSYNEQFF | TGTGCCAGCAGCGTTGGACAGGGGAGCTCCTACAATGAGCAGTTCTTC
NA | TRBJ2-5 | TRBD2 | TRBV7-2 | CASSLGRLAGAGETQYF | TGTGCCAGCAGCTTGGGGCGGCTAGCGGGAGCAGGAGAGACCCAGTACTTC
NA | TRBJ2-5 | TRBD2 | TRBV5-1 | CASSLLASGGMSETQYF | TGCGCCAGCAGCTTGTTGGCTAGCGGGGGGATGTCGGAGACCCAGTACTTC
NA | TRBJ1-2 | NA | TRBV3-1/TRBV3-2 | CASSHSSGGGTTNYGYTF | TGTGCCAGCAGCCACTCATCCGGGGGGGGGACTACTAACTATGGCTACACCTTC
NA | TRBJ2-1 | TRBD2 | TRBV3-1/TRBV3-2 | CASSQGLAGYNEQFF | TGTGCCAGCAGCCAGGGACTAGCGGGTTACAATGAGCAGTTCTTC
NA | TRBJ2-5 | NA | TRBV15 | CATSRDSETQYF | TGTGCCACCAGCAGAGATTCTGAGACCCAGTACTTC
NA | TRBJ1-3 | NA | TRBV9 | CASSVVSGFSGNTIYF | TGTGCCAGCAGCGTAGTATCCGGTTTCTCTGGAAACACCATATATTTT
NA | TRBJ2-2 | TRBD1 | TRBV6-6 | CASRPTGMNTGELFF | TGTGCCAGCAGACCGACAGGGATGAACACCGGGGAGCTGTTTTTT
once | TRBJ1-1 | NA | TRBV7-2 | CASSLEYTVRTEAFF | TGTGCCAGCAGCTTAGAGTATACGGTCCGCACTGAAGCTTTCTTT
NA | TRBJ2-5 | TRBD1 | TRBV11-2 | CASSRQGAGETQYF | TGTGCCAGCAGCCGCCAGGGGGCGGGGGAGACCCAGTACTTC
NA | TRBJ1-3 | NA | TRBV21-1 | CASSILLQGPGNTIYF | TGTGCCAGCAGCATCCTCCTACAGGGACCTGGAAACACCATATATTTT
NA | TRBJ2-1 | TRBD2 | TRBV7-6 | CASSLILAGGQGEQFF | TGTGCCAGCAGCTTAATTCTAGCGGGAGGGCAGGGTGAGCAGTTCTTC
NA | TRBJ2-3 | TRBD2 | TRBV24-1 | CATSDPSPGAGGASTDTQYF | TGTGCCACCAGTGATCCATCCCCTGGTGCGGGAGGCGCAAGCACAGATACGCAGTATTTT
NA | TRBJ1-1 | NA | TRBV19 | CASSIQGSLNTEAFF | TGTGCCAGTAGTATCCAGGGCAGCTTGAACACTGAAGCTTTCTTT
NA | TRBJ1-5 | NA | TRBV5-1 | CASSVGWEGNQPQHF | TGCGCCAGCAGCGTAGGGTGGGAGGGCAATCAGCCCCAGCATTTT
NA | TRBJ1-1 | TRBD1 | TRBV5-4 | CASSPGGQGASTEAFF | TGTGCCAGCAGCCCTGGGGGACAGGGGGCGAGTACTGAAGCTTTCTTT
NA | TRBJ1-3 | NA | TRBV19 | CASRGDTFSGNTIYF | TGTGCCAGTAGGGGGGACACCTTCTCTGGAAACACCATATATTTT
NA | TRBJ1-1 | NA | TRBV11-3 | CASSQGSNTEAFF | TGTGCCAGCAGCCAGGGGAGTAACACTGAAGCTTTCTTT
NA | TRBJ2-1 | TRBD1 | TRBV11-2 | CASSTRDRDHNEQFF | TGTGCCAGCAGCACCCGGGACAGGGACCACAATGAGCAGTTCTTC
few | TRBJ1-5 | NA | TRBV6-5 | CASRASWGGNQPQHF | TGTGCCAGCAGGGCCTCCTGGGGGGGCAATCAGCCCCAGCATTTT
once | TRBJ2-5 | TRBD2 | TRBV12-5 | CASAGSGTSGRAAFGETQYF | TGTGCTAGTGCCGGATCCGGGACTAGCGGGAGGGCCGCTTTCGGAGAGACCCAGTACTTC
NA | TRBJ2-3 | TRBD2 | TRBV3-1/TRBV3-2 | CASSQGAIAGGLRTDTQYF | TGTGCCAGCAGCCAAGGGGCGATAGCGGGGGGATTACGCACAGATACGCAGTATTTT